The rows below give T cell receptor beta chains drawn from one sample of a study of T cell changes during pregnancy in multiple sclerosis. Measured with immunoSEQ multiplex PCR; TCRdb has only the in-frame clones, and not every one. The table shows 40,000 to 50,000 clones, with less than 95% occurring only once. The input for sequencing was CD8+ T cells from peripheral blood mononuclear cells, taken in the first trimester of pregnancy. The receptors here all came from a female donor with multiple sclerosis, enrolled in a pregnancy study. CDR3s include the opening cysteine and the closing phenylalanine or tryptophan. Each record gives: clone size, V gene, J gene, D gene, CDR3 protein, CDR3 DNA. The D gene is left open where the match is weak. Not all rows give a size; the values are once, few, many and, for expanded clones, a class.

abundance: -
v_gene: TRBV4-3
j_gene: TRBJ1-1
d_gene: -
CDR3aa: CASSQTGKTEAFF
CDR3nt: TGCGCCAGCAGCCAAACAGGGAAGACTGAAGCTTTCTTT

abundance: -
v_gene: TRBV5-1
j_gene: TRBJ1-1
d_gene: -
CDR3aa: CASSLVAGFTEAFF
CDR3nt: TGCGCCAGCAGCTTGGTTGCCGGGTTCACTGAAGCTTTCTTT

abundance: -
v_gene: TRBV10-2
j_gene: TRBJ2-1
d_gene: TRBD2
CDR3aa: CASATSGTYNEQFF
CDR3nt: TGCGCCAGCGCGACTAGCGGAACCTACAATGAGCAGTTCTTC

abundance: -
v_gene: TRBV6-5
j_gene: TRBJ2-3
d_gene: -
CDR3aa: CASSYEALDTQYF
CDR3nt: TGTGCCAGCAGTTACGAGGCGTTGGATACGCAGTATTTT

abundance: -
v_gene: TRBV7-3
j_gene: TRBJ2-1
d_gene: TRBD1
CDR3aa: CASSPGTGYNEQFF
CDR3nt: TGTGCCAGCAGCCCCGGGACAGGGTACAATGAGCAGTTCTTC

abundance: -
v_gene: TRBV11-3
j_gene: TRBJ1-3
d_gene: TRBD1
CDR3aa: CASSPGTGAGNTIYF
CDR3nt: TGTGCCAGCAGCCCCGGGACAGGGGCCGGAAACACCATATATTTT

abundance: -
v_gene: TRBV7-2
j_gene: TRBJ1-2
d_gene: TRBD1
CDR3aa: CASSHSTGYGYTF
CDR3nt: TGTGCCAGCAGCCATTCGACAGGGTATGGCTACACCTTC

abundance: -
v_gene: TRBV2
j_gene: TRBJ1-3
d_gene: TRBD1
CDR3aa: CASRADRGQGNTIYF
CDR3nt: TGTGCCAGCAGGGCTGACAGGGGGCAGGGAAACACCATATATTTT

abundance: -
v_gene: TRBV5-5
j_gene: TRBJ1-2
d_gene: -
CDR3aa: CASSLNSYGYTF
CDR3nt: TGTGCCAGCAGCCTGAACAGCTATGGCTACACCTTC

abundance: -
v_gene: TRBV6-5
j_gene: TRBJ2-5
d_gene: TRBD1
CDR3aa: CASSTQGASGETQYF
CDR3nt: TGTGCCAGCAGTACTCAGGGGGCGTCGGGAGAGACCCAGTACTTC

abundance: -
v_gene: TRBV10-3
j_gene: TRBJ1-5
d_gene: -
CDR3aa: CAISSGSSQPQHF
CDR3nt: TGTGCCATCAGTTCAGGTAGTAGTCAGCCCCAGCATTTT

abundance: -
v_gene: TRBV10-2
j_gene: TRBJ2-3
d_gene: -
CDR3aa: CASRRLSPADTQYF
CDR3nt: TGCGCCAGCAGGAGACTCTCCCCGGCAGATACGCAGTATTTT

abundance: few
v_gene: TRBV13
j_gene: TRBJ2-7
d_gene: TRBD2
CDR3aa: CASSPLTSGGAYEQYF
CDR3nt: TGTGCCAGCAGCCCACTGACTAGCGGGGGGGCCTACGAGCAGTACTTC

abundance: -
v_gene: TRBV11-3
j_gene: TRBJ2-2
d_gene: -
CDR3aa: CASSEKGPGELFF
CDR3nt: TGTGCCAGCAGCGAGAAGGGGCCCGGGGAGCTGTTTTTT

abundance: -
v_gene: TRBV11-2
j_gene: TRBJ1-3
d_gene: -
CDR3aa: CASSRSSTSHSGNTIYF
CDR3nt: TGTGCCAGCAGCCGCTCGTCAACTTCTCACTCTGGAAACACCATATATTTT

abundance: -
v_gene: TRBV7-3
j_gene: TRBJ2-2
d_gene: -
CDR3aa: CASSLGLAGELFF
CDR3nt: TGTGCCAGCAGCTTGGGGCTAGCCGGGGAGCTGTTTTTT

abundance: -
v_gene: TRBV7-9
j_gene: TRBJ2-1
d_gene: TRBD2
CDR3aa: CASSLEAGETYNEQFF
CDR3nt: TGTGCCAGCAGCTTAGAGGCGGGAGAAACCTACAATGAGCAGTTCTTC

abundance: -
v_gene: TRBV7-3
j_gene: TRBJ2-3
d_gene: TRBD1
CDR3aa: CASSSAQGASTDTQYF
CDR3nt: TGTGCCAGCAGTTCTGCACAGGGGGCCTCCACAGATACGCAGTATTTT

abundance: -
v_gene: TRBV15
j_gene: TRBJ1-1
d_gene: TRBD1
CDR3aa: CATSKGQGRNTEAFF
CDR3nt: TGTGCCACCAGCAAAGGACAGGGCCGGAACACTGAAGCTTTCTTT

abundance: once
v_gene: TRBV7-9
j_gene: TRBJ2-1
d_gene: -
CDR3aa: CASSFTRGKSSYNEQFF
CDR3nt: TGTGCCAGCAGCTTCACCCGAGGGAAGAGCTCCTACAATGAGCAGTTCTTC

abundance: -
v_gene: TRBV13
j_gene: TRBJ1-5
d_gene: -
CDR3aa: CASSSPGYNQPQHF
CDR3nt: TGTGCCAGCAGCTCCCCGGGTTATAATCAGCCCCAGCATTTT

abundance: -
v_gene: TRBV4-2
j_gene: TRBJ1-2
d_gene: -
CDR3aa: CASREKGEGIYGYTF
CDR3nt: TGTGCCAGTCGAGAGAAGGGGGAGGGTATCTATGGCTACACCTTC

abundance: -
v_gene: TRBV6-4
j_gene: TRBJ1-6
d_gene: TRBD1
CDR3aa: CASSDGTENSPLHF
CDR3nt: TGTGCCAGCAGTGATGGGACAGAGAATTCACCCCTCCACTTT

abundance: once
v_gene: TRBV15
j_gene: TRBJ2-5
d_gene: TRBD1
CDR3aa: CATSRTGTGGFGETQYF
CDR3nt: TGTGCCACCAGCAGGACCGGGACAGGGGGCTTCGGAGAGACCCAGTACTTC

abundance: -
v_gene: TRBV27
j_gene: TRBJ1-1
d_gene: -
CDR3aa: CASSLQGTEAFF
CDR3nt: TGTGCCAGCAGTTTACAGGGCACTGAAGCTTTCTTT

abundance: -
v_gene: TRBV6-5
j_gene: TRBJ2-7
d_gene: TRBD2
CDR3aa: CASSSPWGGYEQYF
CDR3nt: TGTGCCAGCAGTTCTCCTTGGGGGGGCTACGAGCAGTACTTC

abundance: once
v_gene: TRBV4-3
j_gene: TRBJ2-1
d_gene: TRBD2
CDR3aa: CASRASGGVSYNEQFF
CDR3nt: TGCGCCAGCAGGGCTAGCGGGGGGGTATCCTACAATGAGCAGTTCTTC

abundance: -
v_gene: TRBV14
j_gene: TRBJ2-7
d_gene: -
CDR3aa: CASSLREPGTFRVNEQYF
CDR3nt: TGTGCCAGCAGCCTCAGGGAGCCCGGGACTTTTCGGGTAAACGAGCAGTACTTC

abundance: once
v_gene: TRBV21-1
j_gene: TRBJ2-7
d_gene: -
CDR3aa: CASSPDSTYEQYF
CDR3nt: TGTGCCAGCAGTCCAGACAGTACCTACGAGCAGTACTTC